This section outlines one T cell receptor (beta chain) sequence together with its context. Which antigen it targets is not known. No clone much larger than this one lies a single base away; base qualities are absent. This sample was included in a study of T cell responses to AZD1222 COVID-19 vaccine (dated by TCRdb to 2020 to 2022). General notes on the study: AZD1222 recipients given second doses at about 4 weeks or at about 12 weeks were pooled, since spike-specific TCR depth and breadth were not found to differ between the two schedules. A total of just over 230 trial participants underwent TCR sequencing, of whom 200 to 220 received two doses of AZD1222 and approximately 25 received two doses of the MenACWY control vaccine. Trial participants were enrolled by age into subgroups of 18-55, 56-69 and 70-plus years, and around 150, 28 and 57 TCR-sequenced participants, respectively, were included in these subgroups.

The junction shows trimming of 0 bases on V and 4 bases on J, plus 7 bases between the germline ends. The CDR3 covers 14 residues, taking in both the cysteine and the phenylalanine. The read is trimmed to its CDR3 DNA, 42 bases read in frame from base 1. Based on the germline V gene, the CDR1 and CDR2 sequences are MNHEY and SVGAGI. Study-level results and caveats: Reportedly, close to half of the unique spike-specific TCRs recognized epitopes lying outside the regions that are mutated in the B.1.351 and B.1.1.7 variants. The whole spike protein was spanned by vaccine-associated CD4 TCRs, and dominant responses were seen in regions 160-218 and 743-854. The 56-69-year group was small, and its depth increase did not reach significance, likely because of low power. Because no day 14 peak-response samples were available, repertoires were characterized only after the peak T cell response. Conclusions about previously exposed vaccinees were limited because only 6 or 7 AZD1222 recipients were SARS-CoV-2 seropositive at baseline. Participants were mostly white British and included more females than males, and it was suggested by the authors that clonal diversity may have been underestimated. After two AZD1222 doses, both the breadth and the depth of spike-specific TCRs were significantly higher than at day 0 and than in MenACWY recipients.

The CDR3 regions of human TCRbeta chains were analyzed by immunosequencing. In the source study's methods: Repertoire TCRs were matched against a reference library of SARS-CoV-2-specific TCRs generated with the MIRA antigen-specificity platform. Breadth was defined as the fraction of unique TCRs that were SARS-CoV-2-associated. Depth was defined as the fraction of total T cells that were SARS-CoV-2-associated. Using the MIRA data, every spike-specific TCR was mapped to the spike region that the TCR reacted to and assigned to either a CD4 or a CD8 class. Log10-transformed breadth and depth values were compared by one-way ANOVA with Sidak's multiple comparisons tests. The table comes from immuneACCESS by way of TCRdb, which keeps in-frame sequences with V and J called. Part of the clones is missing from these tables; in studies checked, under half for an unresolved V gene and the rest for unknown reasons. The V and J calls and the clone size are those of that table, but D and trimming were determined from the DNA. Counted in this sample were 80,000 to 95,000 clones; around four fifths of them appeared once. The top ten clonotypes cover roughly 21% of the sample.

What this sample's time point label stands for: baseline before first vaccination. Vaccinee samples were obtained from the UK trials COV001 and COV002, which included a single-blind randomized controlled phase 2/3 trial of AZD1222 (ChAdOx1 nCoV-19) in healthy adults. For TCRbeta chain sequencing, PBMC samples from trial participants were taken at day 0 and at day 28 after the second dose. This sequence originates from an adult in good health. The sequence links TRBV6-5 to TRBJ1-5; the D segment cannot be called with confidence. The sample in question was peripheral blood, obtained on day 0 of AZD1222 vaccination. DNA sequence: TGTGCCAGCAGTTACTCAGGGAGAAATCAGCCCCAGCATTTT. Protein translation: CASSYSGRNQPQHF.